The clone carrying this TCR beta chain has only a few counts. Its specificity is not known. This specimen comes from a study of neoadjuvant anti-PD-1 for oral cavity cancer. Study overall: Patients without progression got a fourth dose around day 43.

The ends were cut back, 2 bases at V and 7 bases at J, with 13 bases in the middle. Germline values: CDR1 SGHKS, CDR2 YYEKEE (reference sequence). The length of the CDR3 is 14 residues. Whole-study findings and limits: Higher pretreatment blood Treg/Th17 ratios correlated with higher pretreatment blood and lower post-treatment tumor TCRbeta clonality.

Method: immunoSEQ multiplex PCR; TCRdb's copy keeps in-frame clones and lacks some. Of about 10,000 clones listed, around 65% are singletons. Stated time point: after neoadjuvant nivolumab, at surgical resection. V and J are TRBV5-5 and TRBJ1-5, with D maybe TRBD1 (6 bases). The starting material was tumor tissue, obtained after nivolumab (anti-PD-1) treatment. This sequence was found in a person between 35 and 79 years old with oral cavity squamous cell carcinoma. In nucleotides, the CDR3 is TGTGCCAGCAGCTTCTCCAGCCAGGGGCAGCCCCAGCATTTT. Residues: CASSFSSQGQPQHF.